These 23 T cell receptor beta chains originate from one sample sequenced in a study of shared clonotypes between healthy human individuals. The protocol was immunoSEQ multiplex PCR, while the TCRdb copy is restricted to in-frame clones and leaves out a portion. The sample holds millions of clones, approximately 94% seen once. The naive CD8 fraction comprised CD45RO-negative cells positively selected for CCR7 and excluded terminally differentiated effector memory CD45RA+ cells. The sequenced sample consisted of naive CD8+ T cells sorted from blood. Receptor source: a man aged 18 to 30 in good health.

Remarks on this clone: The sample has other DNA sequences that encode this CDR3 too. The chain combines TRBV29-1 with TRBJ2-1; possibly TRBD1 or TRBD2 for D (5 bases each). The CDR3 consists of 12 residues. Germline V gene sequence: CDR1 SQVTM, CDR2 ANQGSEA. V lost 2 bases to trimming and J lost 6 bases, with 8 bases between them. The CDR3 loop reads CSVEPGGNEQFF. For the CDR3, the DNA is TGCAGCGTTGAACCTGGGGGCAATGAGCAGTTCTTC.

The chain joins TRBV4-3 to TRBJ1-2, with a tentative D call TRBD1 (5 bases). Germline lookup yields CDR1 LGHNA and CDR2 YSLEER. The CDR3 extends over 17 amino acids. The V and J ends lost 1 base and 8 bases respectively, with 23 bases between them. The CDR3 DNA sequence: TGCGCCAGCAGCCAAGCTGTTCGGGACGTCCGGGAGGAGGGCTACACCTTC. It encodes CASSQAVRDVREEGYTF.

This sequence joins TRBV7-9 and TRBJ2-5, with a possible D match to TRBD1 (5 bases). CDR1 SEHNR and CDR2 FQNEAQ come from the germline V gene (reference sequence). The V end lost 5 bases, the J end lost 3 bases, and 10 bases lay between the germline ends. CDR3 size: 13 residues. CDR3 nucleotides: TGTGCCAGCAGCGTGACAGTGGAAGAGACCCAGTACTTC. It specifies CASSVTVEETQYF.

The CDR3 nucleotides are TGTGCCAGCAGCTTTTCCACAGGGGCGGCCACTGAAGCTTTCTTT. Protein sequence: CASSFSTGAATEAFF. The gene calls are TRBV5-4 and TRBJ1-1; 7 bases fit TRBD1. This CDR3 is built from 15 residues. Germline loops: CDR1 SGHNT, CDR2 YYREEE (reference sequence). V was clipped by 2 bases and J by 4 bases; unmatched bases: 8.

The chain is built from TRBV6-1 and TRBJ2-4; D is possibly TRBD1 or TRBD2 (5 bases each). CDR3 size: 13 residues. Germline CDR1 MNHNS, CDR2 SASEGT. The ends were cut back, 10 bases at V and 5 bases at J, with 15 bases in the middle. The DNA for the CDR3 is TGTGCCATCCTTTGGGACGGGGAAAACATTCAGTACTTC. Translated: CAILWDGENIQYF.

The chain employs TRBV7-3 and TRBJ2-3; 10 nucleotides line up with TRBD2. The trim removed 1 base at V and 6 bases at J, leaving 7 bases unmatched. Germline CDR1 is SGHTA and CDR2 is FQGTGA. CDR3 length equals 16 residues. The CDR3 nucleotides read TGTGCCAGCAGCTTAAGTACTAGCGGGGCCAGGGATACGCAGTATTTT. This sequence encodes CASSLSTSGARDTQYF.

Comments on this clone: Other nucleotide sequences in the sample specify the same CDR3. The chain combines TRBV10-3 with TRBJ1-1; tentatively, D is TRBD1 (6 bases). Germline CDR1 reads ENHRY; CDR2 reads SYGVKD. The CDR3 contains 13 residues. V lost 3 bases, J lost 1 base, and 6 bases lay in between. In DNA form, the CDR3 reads TGTGCCATCAGTGAACAGGGGAACACTGAAGCTTTCTTT. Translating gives CAISEQGNTEAFF.

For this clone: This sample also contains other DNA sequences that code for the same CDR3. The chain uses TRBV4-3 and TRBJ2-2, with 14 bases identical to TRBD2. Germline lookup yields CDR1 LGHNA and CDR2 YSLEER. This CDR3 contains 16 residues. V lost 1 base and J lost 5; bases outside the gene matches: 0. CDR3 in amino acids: CASSQGLAGGTGELFF. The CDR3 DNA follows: TGCGCCAGCAGCCAAGGACTAGCGGGAGGGACCGGGGAGCTGTTTTTT.

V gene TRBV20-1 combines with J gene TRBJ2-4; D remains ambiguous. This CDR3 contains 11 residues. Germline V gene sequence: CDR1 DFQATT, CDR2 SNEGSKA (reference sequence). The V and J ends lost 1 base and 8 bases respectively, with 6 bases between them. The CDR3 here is CSARGVDIQYF. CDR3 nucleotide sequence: TGCAGTGCTAGAGGGGTAGACATTCAGTACTTC.

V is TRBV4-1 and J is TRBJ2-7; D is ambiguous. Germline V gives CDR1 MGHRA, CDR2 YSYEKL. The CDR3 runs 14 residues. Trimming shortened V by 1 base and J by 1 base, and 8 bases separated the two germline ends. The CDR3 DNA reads TGCGCCAGCAGCCAAGGCCCACAGTCCTACGAGCAGTACTTC. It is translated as CASSQGPQSYEQYF.

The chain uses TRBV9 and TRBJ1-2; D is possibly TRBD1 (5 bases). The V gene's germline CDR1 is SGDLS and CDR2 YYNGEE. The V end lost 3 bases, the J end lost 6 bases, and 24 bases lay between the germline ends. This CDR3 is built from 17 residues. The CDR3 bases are TGTGCCAGCAGCGGGATGGTAGGGGCAGACCTCTTCGATGGCTACACCTTC. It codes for CASSGMVGADLFDGYTF.

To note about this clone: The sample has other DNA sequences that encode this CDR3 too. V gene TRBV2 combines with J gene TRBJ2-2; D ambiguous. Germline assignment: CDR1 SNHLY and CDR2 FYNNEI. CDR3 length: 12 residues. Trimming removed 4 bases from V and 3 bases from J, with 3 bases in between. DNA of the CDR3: TGTGCCAGCAGTGGGTACACCGGGGAGCTGTTTTTT. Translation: CASSGYTGELFF.

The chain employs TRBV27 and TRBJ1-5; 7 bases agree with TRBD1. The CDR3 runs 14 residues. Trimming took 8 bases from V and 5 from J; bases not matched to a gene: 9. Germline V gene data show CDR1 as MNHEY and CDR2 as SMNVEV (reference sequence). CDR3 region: CASRDRDEDQPQHF. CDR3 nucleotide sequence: TGTGCCAGCCGAGACAGGGATGAGGATCAGCCCCAGCATTTT.

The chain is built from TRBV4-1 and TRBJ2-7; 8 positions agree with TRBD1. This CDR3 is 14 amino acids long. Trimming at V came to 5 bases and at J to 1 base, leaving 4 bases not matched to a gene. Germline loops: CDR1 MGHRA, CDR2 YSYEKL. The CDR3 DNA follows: TGCGCCAGCAGCACACGGGACAGGTCCTACGAGCAGTACTTC. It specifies CASSTRDRSYEQYF.

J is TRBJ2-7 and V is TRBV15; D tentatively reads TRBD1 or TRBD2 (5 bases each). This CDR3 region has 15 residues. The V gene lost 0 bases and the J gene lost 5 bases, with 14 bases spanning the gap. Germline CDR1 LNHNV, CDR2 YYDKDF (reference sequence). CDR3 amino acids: CATSRDGGLGDEQYF. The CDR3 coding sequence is TGTGCCACCAGCAGAGATGGGGGATTAGGGGACGAGCAGTACTTC.

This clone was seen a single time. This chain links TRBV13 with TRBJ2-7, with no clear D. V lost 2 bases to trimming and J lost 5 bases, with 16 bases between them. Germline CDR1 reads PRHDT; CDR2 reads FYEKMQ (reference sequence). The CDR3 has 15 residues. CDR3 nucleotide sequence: TGTGCCAGCAGCTTACGGTTGGGAATGGGCCACGAGCAGTACTTC. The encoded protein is CASSLRLGMGHEQYF. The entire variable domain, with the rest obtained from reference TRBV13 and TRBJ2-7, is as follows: AAGVIQSPRHLIKEKRETATLKCYPIPRHDTVYWYQQGPGQDPQFLISFYEKMQSDKGSIPDRFSAQQFSDYHSELNMSSLELGDSALYFCASSLRLGMGHEQYFGPGTRLTVT.

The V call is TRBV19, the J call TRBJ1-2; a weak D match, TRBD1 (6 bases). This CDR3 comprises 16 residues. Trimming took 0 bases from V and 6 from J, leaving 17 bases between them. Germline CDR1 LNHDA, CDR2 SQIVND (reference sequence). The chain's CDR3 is CASSIDSGTPTNGYTF. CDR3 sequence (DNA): TGTGCCAGTAGTATAGATTCCGGGACACCAACAAATGGCTACACCTTC.

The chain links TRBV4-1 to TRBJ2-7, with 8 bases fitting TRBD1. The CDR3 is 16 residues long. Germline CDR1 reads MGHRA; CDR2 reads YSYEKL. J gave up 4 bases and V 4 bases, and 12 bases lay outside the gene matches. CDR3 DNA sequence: TGCGCCAGCAGCCGGAGAATTGGGACAGGACCTTACGAGCAGTACTTC. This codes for CASSRRIGTGPYEQYF.

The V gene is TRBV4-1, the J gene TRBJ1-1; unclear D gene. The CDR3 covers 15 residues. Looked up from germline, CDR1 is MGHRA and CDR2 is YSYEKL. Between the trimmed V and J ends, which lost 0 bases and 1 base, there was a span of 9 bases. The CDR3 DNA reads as TGCGCCAGCAGCCAAGATACACGCCCGAACACTGAAGCTTTCTTT. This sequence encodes CASSQDTRPNTEAFF.

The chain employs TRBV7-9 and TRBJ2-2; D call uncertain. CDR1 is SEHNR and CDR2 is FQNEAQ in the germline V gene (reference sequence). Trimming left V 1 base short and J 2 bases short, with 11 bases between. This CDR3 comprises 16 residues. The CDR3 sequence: CASSLVLGSNTGELFF. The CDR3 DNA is TGTGCCAGCAGCTTAGTGTTGGGTTCCAACACCGGGGAGCTGTTTTTT.

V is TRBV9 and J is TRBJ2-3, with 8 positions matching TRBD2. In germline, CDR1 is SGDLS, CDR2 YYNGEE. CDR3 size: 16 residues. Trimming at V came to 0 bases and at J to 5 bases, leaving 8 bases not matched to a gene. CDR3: CASSVDLGLAGDTQYF. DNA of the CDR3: TGTGCCAGCAGCGTAGATCTTGGACTAGCTGGAGATACGCAGTATTTT.

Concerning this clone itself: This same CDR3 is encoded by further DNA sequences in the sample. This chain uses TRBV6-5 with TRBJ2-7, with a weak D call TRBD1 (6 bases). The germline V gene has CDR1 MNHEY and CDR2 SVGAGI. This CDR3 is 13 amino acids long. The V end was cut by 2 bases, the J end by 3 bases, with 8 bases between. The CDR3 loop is CASSYGQNYEQYF. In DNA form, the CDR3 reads TGTGCCAGCAGTTACGGACAGAACTACGAGCAGTACTTC.

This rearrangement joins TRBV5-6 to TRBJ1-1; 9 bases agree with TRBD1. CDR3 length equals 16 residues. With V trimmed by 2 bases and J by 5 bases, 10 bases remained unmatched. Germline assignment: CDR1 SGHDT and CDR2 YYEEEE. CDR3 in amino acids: CASSLGTGGGGTEAFF. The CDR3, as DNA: TGTGCCAGCAGCTTAGGAACAGGGGGCGGCGGGACTGAAGCTTTCTTT.